Described below is a single T cell receptor (beta chain) sequence and its context. Its antigen is undetermined. Every ophthalmopathy donor presented moderate-to-severe activity, CAS ≥3, NOSPECS ≥4 and duration under 3 months. The junction had 16 bases not matched to a gene; V was cut back by 11 bases and J by 6 bases. CDR3 length: 16 amino acids. Per the germline V gene, CDR1 is KGHDR and CDR2 is SFDVKD. This entry is derived from a study of Graves' ophthalmopathy and Graves' hyperthyroidism. As for the study in general: The collection of peripheral blood took place at initial diagnosis, before any treatment.

Beta-chain TCR CDR3 regions were amplified from RNA transcripts. First-round RT-PCR used HTBI primers; second-round multiplex PCR followed. TCRdb recomputed calls from the multiplex PCR reads with MiXCR, one row per CDR3 protein. The repertoire holds hundreds of thousands of distinct CDR3 sequences, with 40% as singletons. Overall study results and limits: Most expanded thyroid clonotypes above 0.001 frequency also appeared in blood.

The sample taken for sequencing was peripheral blood. This rearrangement joins TRBV24-1 to TRBJ1-5, with 9 nucleotides matching TRBD1. The sequence came from an adult man with Graves' ophthalmopathy. The CDR3, as DNA: TGTGCCAGCGCTCCTGGGACAGGGTCGGGCTCTCAGCCCCAGCATTTT. Translated: CASAPGTGSGSQPQHF.